This T cell receptor beta chain stems from a study of blood T cell repertoires in COVID-19. Study overall: From the United States, Italy and Spain came samples of acute and convalescent COVID-19. T cells, B-cell-depleted T cells, or PBMCs supplied cDNA or gDNA.

The count of this clone is one. How the authors handled the data: It was from reference gene primer amplification that nucleated cell counts were estimated. Assay used: immunoSEQ multiplex PCR; TCRdb lists only in-frame clones, some missing. V, J and clone size are those of that table, while D and trimming were read from the DNA. The table lists 200,000 to 250,000 clones, 85% to 90% of them singletons. Germline assignment: CDR1 SGHTA and CDR2 FQGNSA. Trimming shortened V by 1 base and J by 3 bases, and 10 bases separated the two germline ends. The CDR3 runs to 16 residues. Input material: peripheral blood. The receptor was derived from a man younger than 45 with COVID-19, enrolled during active disease. This chain joins TRBV7-2 and TRBJ1-6; tentatively, D is TRBD1 (5 bases). The CDR3 region is CASSLEGQLYNSPLHF. CDR3 bases: TGTGCCAGCAGCTTAGAAGGACAACTCTATAATTCACCCCTCCACTTT.